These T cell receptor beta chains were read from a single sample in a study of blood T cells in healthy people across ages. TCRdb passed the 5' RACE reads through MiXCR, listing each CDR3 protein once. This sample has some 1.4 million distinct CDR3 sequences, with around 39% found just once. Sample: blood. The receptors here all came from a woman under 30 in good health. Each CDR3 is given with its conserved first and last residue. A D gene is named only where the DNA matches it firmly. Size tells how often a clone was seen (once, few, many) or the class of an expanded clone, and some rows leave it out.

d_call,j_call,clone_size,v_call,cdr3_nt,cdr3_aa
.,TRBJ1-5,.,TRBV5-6,TGTGCCAGCAGCCCCGGCGCGGGGTTTAGCAATCAGCCCCAGCATTTT,CASSPGAGFSNQPQHF
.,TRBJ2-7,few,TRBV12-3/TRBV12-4,TGTGCCAGCAGTCGAAGTGCAGGCGAGCAGTACTTC,CASSRSAGEQYF
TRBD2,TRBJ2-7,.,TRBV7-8,TGTGCCAGCAGCTCACCCAGCGGGAGGGCCGTGTACGAGCAGTACTTC,CASSSPSGRAVYEQYF
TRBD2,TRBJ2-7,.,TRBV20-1,TGCAGTGCTAGTGGTGGGGGGGCCTACGAGCAGTACTTC,CSASGGGAYEQYF
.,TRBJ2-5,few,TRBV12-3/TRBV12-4,TGTGCCAGCAGTTTACTACAGCAAGAGACCCAGTACTTC,CASSLLQQETQYF
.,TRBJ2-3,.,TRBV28,TGTGCCAGCAGACTGGGACGAACCACCACAGATACGCAGTATTTT,CASRLGRTTTDTQYF
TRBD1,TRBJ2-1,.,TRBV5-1,TGCGCCAGCAGCTTGGAGGACAGGGTCAATGAGCAGTTCTTC,CASSLEDRVNEQFF
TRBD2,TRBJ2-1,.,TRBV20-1,TGCAGTGCTCCTGGGACTAGCCCAAACAATGAGCAGTTCTTC,CSAPGTSPNNEQFF
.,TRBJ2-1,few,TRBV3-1,TGTGCCAGCAGCCAAGATCACTGGAGGAACAGCAATCCCTACAATGAGCAGTTCTTC,CASSQDHWRNSNPYNEQFF
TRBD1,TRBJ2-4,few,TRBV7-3,TGTGCCAGCAGCCCTTATCCGACAGGGTTCGAGGAAGTGGACAAAAACATTCAGTACTTC,CASSPYPTGFEEVDKNIQYF
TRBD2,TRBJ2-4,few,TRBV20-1,TGCAGTGCTAGAGGAGGGCTAGCGGAGGACATTCAGTACTTC,CSARGGLAEDIQYF
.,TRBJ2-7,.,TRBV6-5,TGTGCCAGCAGTTACTCTCGACTGGACGGCGAGCAGTACTTC,CASSYSRLDGEQYF
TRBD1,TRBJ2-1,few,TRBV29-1,TGCAGCGTCCCGGGACAGGGCCCCACGGATGAGCAGTTCTTC,CSVPGQGPTDEQFF
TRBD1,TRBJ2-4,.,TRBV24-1,TGTGCCACCGCCGCCGGGACAGGACCTACCAAAAACATTCAGTACTTC,CATAAGTGPTKNIQYF
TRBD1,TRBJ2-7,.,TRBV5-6,TGTGCCAGCAGCTCCTCTACAGGGGGCGTATACGAGCAGTACTTC,CASSSSTGGVYEQYF
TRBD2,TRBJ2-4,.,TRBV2,TGTGCCAGCAGTGAAGATGGCGGGAGTAGCGGAAACATTCAGTACTTC,CASSEDGGSSGNIQYF
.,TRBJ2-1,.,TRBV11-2,TGTGCCAGCACCTTGGGGTGGCGTGCACTACCCTACAATGAGCAGTTCTTC,CASTLGWRALPYNEQFF
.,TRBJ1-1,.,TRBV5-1,TGCGCCAGCAGCTTGGCCAGAGGGAGGGAGAACACTGAAGCTTTCTTT,CASSLARGRENTEAFF
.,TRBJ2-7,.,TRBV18,TGTGCCAGCTCACCATCCACCGAGGCCTCCTACGAGCAGTACTTC,CASSPSTEASYEQYF
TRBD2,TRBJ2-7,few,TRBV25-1,TGTGCCAGCTTAAAGCGGGAGGCCTACGAGCAGTACTTC,CASLKREAYEQYF
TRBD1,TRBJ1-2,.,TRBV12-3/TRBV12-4,TGTACCAGCAGTTTTGGCCCCGGTGACAGGGTGTATGGCTACACCTTC,CTSSFGPGDRVYGYTF
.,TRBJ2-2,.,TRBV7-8,TGTGCCAGCAGCTTAGGACCGCTAACAACATCCACCGGGGAGCTGTTTTTT,CASSLGPLTTSTGELFF
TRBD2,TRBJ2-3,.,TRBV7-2,TGTGCCAGCAGCTTAGCGGCGTCGGGAGGGAGCACAGATACGCAGTATTTT,CASSLAASGGSTDTQYF
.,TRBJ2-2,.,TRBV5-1,TGCACCAGCAGCGAAGGAGTAGCGAACACCGGGGAGCTGTTTTTT,CTSSEGVANTGELFF
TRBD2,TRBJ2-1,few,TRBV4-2,TGTGCCAGCAGCCAGGCCCCCGGGACTAGGAACGACAATGAGCAGTTCTTC,CASSQAPGTRNDNEQFF
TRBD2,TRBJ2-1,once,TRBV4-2,TGTGCCAGCAGCCACAGTGCTAGCGGGAGTAACAATGAGCAGTTCTTC,CASSHSASGSNNEQFF
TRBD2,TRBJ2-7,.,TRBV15,TGTGCCACCAGCAAAAGCGGGGGTAACTACGAGCAGTACTTC,CATSKSGGNYEQYF
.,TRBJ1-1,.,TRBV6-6,TGTGCCAGCACCGAGGGGGGAAAAGCTTTCTTT,CASTEGGKAFF
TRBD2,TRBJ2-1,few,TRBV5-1,TGCGCCAGCAGCTCACTAAAAACAAGTACTAGCGAGAATGAGCAGTTCTTC,CASSSLKTSTSENEQFF
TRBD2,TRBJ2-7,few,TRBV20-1,TGCAGTGCGGTTAGGACTAGCGGGGGAACCTACGAGCAGTACTTC,CSAVRTSGGTYEQYF
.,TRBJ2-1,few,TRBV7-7,TGTGCTAGCAGCTTAGCCGGTTTCAATGAGCAGTTCTTC,CASSLAGFNEQFF
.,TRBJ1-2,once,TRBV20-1,TGCAGTGCTAGTCCCTCCCGGGATCCCGGCGGCTACACCTTC,CSASPSRDPGGYTF
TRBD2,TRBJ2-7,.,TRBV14,TGTGCCAGCACCCCTAGCGGGGGGGCAGTCGGGCAGTACTTC,CASTPSGGAVGQYF
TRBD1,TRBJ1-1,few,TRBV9,TGTGCCAGCAGCGTAGGACAGGGGGGCATGAACACTGAAGCTTTCTTT,CASSVGQGGMNTEAFF
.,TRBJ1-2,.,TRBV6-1,TGTGCCAGCAGAATGGACACCGTAGCCCTTAACTATGGCTACACCTTC,CASRMDTVALNYGYTF
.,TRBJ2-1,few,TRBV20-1,TGCAGTGCTAGCCCAGCACAAGCGCAGTTCTTC,CSASPAQAQFF
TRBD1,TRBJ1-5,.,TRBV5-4,TGTGCCAGCAGCCACAGACCCGGGACAGATCAGCCCCAGCATTTT,CASSHRPGTDQPQHF
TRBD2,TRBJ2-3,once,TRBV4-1,TGCGCCAGCAGCCAAGTGAGGCTAGCGGGGGGGCTGGGAGATACGCAGTATTTT,CASSQVRLAGGLGDTQYF
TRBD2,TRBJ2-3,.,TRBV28,TGTGCCAGCAGTTCCCTTAGGACGGGAGGAGATACGCAGTATTTT,CASSSLRTGGDTQYF
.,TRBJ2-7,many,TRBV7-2,TGTGCCAGCAACCGCCAGGGAACCTACGAGCAGTACTTC,CASNRQGTYEQYF
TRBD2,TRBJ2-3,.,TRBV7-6,TGTGCCAGCAGCCCACGGCGAGCGGGATCAGATACGCAGTATTTT,CASSPRRAGSDTQYF
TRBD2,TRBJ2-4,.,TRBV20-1,TGCAGTGCCGGGACTATCTTTACCAAAAACATTCAGTACTTC,CSAGTIFTKNIQYF
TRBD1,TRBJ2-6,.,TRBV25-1,TGTGCCAGCAGTGACGAAAAAAGGACAGGGGGCTCTGGGGCCAACGTCCTGACTTTC,CASSDEKRTGGSGANVLTF
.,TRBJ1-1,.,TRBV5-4,TGTGCCAGCAGCTTGGGGCGCTGCCAGGGAGCTTTCTTT,CASSLGRCQGAFF
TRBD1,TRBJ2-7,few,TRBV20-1,TGCAGTGCTCGACCGCCGGGACAGTCCTACGAGCAGTACTTC,CSARPPGQSYEQYF
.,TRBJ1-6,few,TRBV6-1,TGTGCCAGCAGCGATTACCAGGGTTGGAATTCACCCCTCCACTTT,CASSDYQGWNSPLHF
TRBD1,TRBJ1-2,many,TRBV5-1,TGTGCCAGCAGCTTAGCTGGGACAGCTAACTATGGCTACACCTTC,CASSLAGTANYGYTF
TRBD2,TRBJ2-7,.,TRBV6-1,TGTGCCAGCACGGGAGGGAAACTAGCGGGGGCCTCCTACAATGAGCAGTACTTC,CASTGGKLAGASYNEQYF
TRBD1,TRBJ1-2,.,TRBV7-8,TGTGCCAGCAGCTTATCTTATAGAGGACAGGTGAAGAATGGGTATGGCTACACCTTC,CASSLSYRGQVKNGYGYTF
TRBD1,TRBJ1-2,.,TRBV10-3,TGTGCCATCAGCGAGACCGGGACAGACAAGGGCTATGGCTACACCTTC,CAISETGTDKGYGYTF
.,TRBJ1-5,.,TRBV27,TGTGCCAGCAGTAAGCGCAGCAATCAGCCCCAGCATTTT,CASSKRSNQPQHF
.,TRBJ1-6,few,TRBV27,TGTGCCAGCAGACGAGATGGACAGCCCTCCTATAATTCACCCCCCCACTTT,CASRRDGQPSYNSPPHF
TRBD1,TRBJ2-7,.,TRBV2,TGTGCCAGCCGGATATCAGGGGGCCGCGAGCAGTACTTC,CASRISGGREQYF
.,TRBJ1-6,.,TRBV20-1,TGCAGTGCTAGAGATTGGTCGGGGCAACAAGAGTATAATTCACCCCTCCACTTT,CSARDWSGQQEYNSPLHF
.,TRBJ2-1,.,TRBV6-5,TGTGCCAGCAGTCCTGGCGGGGGCCAGGGGCTCCCCTCCCCGTTCTTC,CASSPGGGQGLPSPFF
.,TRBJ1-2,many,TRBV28,TGTGCCAGCAGAACCCTGCAGGGCCTTTCCTATGGCTACACCTTC,CASRTLQGLSYGYTF
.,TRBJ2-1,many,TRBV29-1,TGCAGCGTTGCGGTTCCTGAGCAGTTCTTC,CSVAVPEQFF
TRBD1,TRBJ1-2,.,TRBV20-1,TGCAGTGCTAGCCCTAGGACAGGACCCCCGTATGGGTATGGCTACACCTTC,CSASPRTGPPYGYGYTF
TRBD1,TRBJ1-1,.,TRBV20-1,TGCAGTGCTAGAGACGGACAGGTGAACACTGAAGCTTTCTTT,CSARDGQVNTEAFF